These T cell receptor beta chains were read from a single sample in a study of technical replicates of blood from several donors. This table comes from immunoSEQ multiplex PCR, and its TCRdb copy is limited to in-frame clones, with some not included. The table lists tens of thousands of clones, about 91% of them singletons. The specimen was T cells isolated from PBMCs. The receptors stem from a human donor in good health. Some clones in this sample may be carry-over from other donors' samples. The CDR3 runs from the conserved cysteine through the conserved F or W. The order of the fields is V gene, D gene, J gene, clone size, CDR3 DNA, CDR3 protein. D genes are given only for firm matches. Part of the rows lack a size; the others show once, few, many or a class for expanded clones.

V gene: TRBV11-3
D gene: -
J gene: TRBJ2-1
clone size: -
CDR3 DNA: TGTGCCAGCAGCCCCCGTCGGACTACTCCTTACAATGAGCAGTTCTTC
CDR3 protein: CASSPRRTTPYNEQFF

V gene: TRBV21-1
D gene: -
J gene: TRBJ2-3
clone size: -
CDR3 DNA: TGTGCCAGCAGAAAAAAGAAAGCGGATACGCAGTATTTT
CDR3 protein: CASRKKKADTQYF

V gene: TRBV4-1
D gene: TRBD1
J gene: TRBJ1-2
clone size: -
CDR3 DNA: TGCGCCAGCAGCCAAGATCCTTTCTCACAGGGGGACGGCTACACCTTC
CDR3 protein: CASSQDPFSQGDGYTF

V gene: TRBV7-3
D gene: TRBD2
J gene: TRBJ2-4
clone size: -
CDR3 DNA: TGTGCCAGCAGCTTAAGGTCTAGCGGGAGATTGGGGGCCAAAAACATTCAGTACTTC
CDR3 protein: CASSLRSSGRLGAKNIQYF

V gene: TRBV11-2
D gene: -
J gene: TRBJ1-1
clone size: few
CDR3 DNA: TGTGCCAGCAGCCCGGGACTCTACACTGAAGCTTTCTTT
CDR3 protein: CASSPGLYTEAFF

V gene: TRBV18
D gene: TRBD2
J gene: TRBJ2-7
clone size: -
CDR3 DNA: TGTGCCAGCTCGCCCACTAGCGGCTACGAGCAGTACTTC
CDR3 protein: CASSPTSGYEQYF

V gene: TRBV11-2
D gene: -
J gene: TRBJ1-2
clone size: -
CDR3 DNA: TGTGCCAGCAGCTTAGATCTAAGCCGGGGTACCGGGGACTATGGCTACACCTTC
CDR3 protein: CASSLDLSRGTGDYGYTF

V gene: TRBV30
D gene: -
J gene: TRBJ1-2
clone size: -
CDR3 DNA: TGTGCCTGGAGTGTGGGACAAATCTATGGCTACACCTTC
CDR3 protein: CAWSVGQIYGYTF

V gene: TRBV6-5
D gene: TRBD1
J gene: TRBJ1-2
clone size: -
CDR3 DNA: TGTGCCAGCAGTTACTCGGGACAGGGATATGGAAGCTACACCTTC
CDR3 protein: CASSYSGQGYGSYTF

V gene: TRBV5-1
D gene: TRBD1
J gene: TRBJ2-3
clone size: -
CDR3 DNA: TGCGCCAGCGCCCAAGGGACAGGGGCAGATACGCAGTATTTT
CDR3 protein: CASAQGTGADTQYF

V gene: TRBV6-6
D gene: -
J gene: TRBJ1-5
clone size: -
CDR3 DNA: TGTGCCAGCAGCATAGGGGGCAATCAGCCCCAGCATTTT
CDR3 protein: CASSIGGNQPQHF

V gene: TRBV27
D gene: -
J gene: TRBJ1-4
clone size: -
CDR3 DNA: TGTGCCAGCAGAGCAGGGGTGGCTAATGAAAAACTGTTTTTT
CDR3 protein: CASRAGVANEKLFF

V gene: TRBV28
D gene: TRBD1
J gene: TRBJ2-7
clone size: once
CDR3 DNA: TGTGCCAGCAGTTTTCTTACAGGGGACACCTACGAGCAGTACTTC
CDR3 protein: CASSFLTGDTYEQYF

V gene: TRBV19
D gene: -
J gene: TRBJ2-5
clone size: -
CDR3 DNA: TGTGCCAGTAGTATACAGGGCGAAGAGACCCAGTACTTC
CDR3 protein: CASSIQGEETQYF

V gene: TRBV7-9
D gene: -
J gene: TRBJ2-7
clone size: -
CDR3 DNA: TGTGCCAGCAGTACGACAGGCAGCTCCTACGAGCAGTACTTC
CDR3 protein: CASSTTGSSYEQYF

V gene: TRBV9
D gene: TRBD2
J gene: TRBJ2-5
clone size: -
CDR3 DNA: TGTGCCAGCAGCGTCGCGGGGGGCCAAGAGACCCAGTACTTC
CDR3 protein: CASSVAGGQETQYF

V gene: TRBV6-6
D gene: TRBD1
J gene: TRBJ1-4
clone size: -
CDR3 DNA: TGTGCCAGCAGTTACAGGAGGGACAGGGCAGGAGAAAAACTGTTTTTT
CDR3 protein: CASSYRRDRAGEKLFF

V gene: TRBV7-9
D gene: -
J gene: TRBJ1-2
clone size: -
CDR3 DNA: TGTGCCAGCAGCTTAACGCTCAGTCAGGATGGCTACACCTTC
CDR3 protein: CASSLTLSQDGYTF

V gene: TRBV2
D gene: -
J gene: TRBJ1-5
clone size: -
CDR3 DNA: TGTGCCAGCAGTGTACAGGCCCATAGCAATCAGCCCCAGCATTTT
CDR3 protein: CASSVQAHSNQPQHF

V gene: TRBV9
D gene: -
J gene: TRBJ1-1
clone size: -
CDR3 DNA: TGTGCCAGCAGCCCCCTACCCGGGGGCACTGAAGCTTTCTTT
CDR3 protein: CASSPLPGGTEAFF

V gene: TRBV4-2
D gene: -
J gene: TRBJ2-1
clone size: -
CDR3 DNA: TGTGCCAGCAGCCAAGAAGGCGGAGGAGGGCATAATGAGCAGTTCTTC
CDR3 protein: CASSQEGGGGHNEQFF

V gene: TRBV6-5
D gene: TRBD1
J gene: TRBJ2-5
clone size: -
CDR3 DNA: TGTGCCAGCAGTCGTAGGGACAGGGAGTACTTC
CDR3 protein: CASSRRDREYF

V gene: TRBV5-1
D gene: -
J gene: TRBJ2-7
clone size: -
CDR3 DNA: TGCGCCAGCAGCCCCCTCTACGAGCAGTACTTC
CDR3 protein: CASSPLYEQYF

V gene: TRBV10-3
D gene: -
J gene: TRBJ2-2
clone size: -
CDR3 DNA: TGTGCCATCAGTGAGAGAGGGCCCGGGGAGCTGTTTTTT
CDR3 protein: CAISERGPGELFF

V gene: TRBV11-3
D gene: -
J gene: TRBJ1-2
clone size: -
CDR3 DNA: TGTGCCAGCAGCGAGGGCTATGGCTACACCTTC
CDR3 protein: CASSEGYGYTF

V gene: TRBV6-1
D gene: TRBD1
J gene: TRBJ2-7
clone size: -
CDR3 DNA: TGTGCCAGCAGTGAGGGGACAGGGCAACGCGAGCAGTACTTC
CDR3 protein: CASSEGTGQREQYF

V gene: TRBV6-5
D gene: -
J gene: TRBJ1-5
clone size: -
CDR3 DNA: TGTGCCAGCAGCAGGGGTAGCAATCAGCCCCAGCATTTT
CDR3 protein: CASSRGSNQPQHF

V gene: TRBV7-3
D gene: TRBD2
J gene: TRBJ2-5
clone size: -
CDR3 DNA: TGTGCCAGCAGCCCCGGGACTAGCTTATCAGAGACCCAGTACTTC
CDR3 protein: CASSPGTSLSETQYF

V gene: TRBV4-3
D gene: TRBD1
J gene: TRBJ1-3
clone size: -
CDR3 DNA: TGCGCCAGCAGCCAAGTGCAGGGGGCGGAAGGAAACACCATATATTTT
CDR3 protein: CASSQVQGAEGNTIYF

V gene: TRBV4-1
D gene: -
J gene: TRBJ2-5
clone size: -
CDR3 DNA: TGCGCCAGCAGCCACAGGGCCCTGGTGGAGACCCAGTACTTC
CDR3 protein: CASSHRALVETQYF

V gene: TRBV11-3
D gene: TRBD2
J gene: TRBJ2-1
clone size: -
CDR3 DNA: TGTGCCAGCAGCGCCTCCAGGTTAGCGGGAATATACAATGAGCAGTTCTTC
CDR3 protein: CASSASRLAGIYNEQFF